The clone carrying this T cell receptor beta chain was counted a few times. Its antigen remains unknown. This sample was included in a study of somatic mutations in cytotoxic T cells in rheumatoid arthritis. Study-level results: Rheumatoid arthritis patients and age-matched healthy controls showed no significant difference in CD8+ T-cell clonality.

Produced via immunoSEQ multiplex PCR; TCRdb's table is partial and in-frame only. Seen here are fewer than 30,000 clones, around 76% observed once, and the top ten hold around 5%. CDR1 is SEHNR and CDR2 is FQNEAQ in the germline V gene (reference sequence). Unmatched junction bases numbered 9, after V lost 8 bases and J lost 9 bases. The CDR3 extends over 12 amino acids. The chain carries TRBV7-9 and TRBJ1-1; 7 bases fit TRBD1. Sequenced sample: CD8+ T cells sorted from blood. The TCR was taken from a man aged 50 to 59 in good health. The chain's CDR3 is CASQIDRDQAFF. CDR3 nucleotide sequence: TGTGCCAGCCAGATTGACAGGGACCAAGCTTTCTTT. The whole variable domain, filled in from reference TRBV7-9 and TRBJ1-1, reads DTGVSQNPRHKITKRGQNVTFRCDPISEHNRLYWYRQTLGQGPEFLTYFQNEAQLEKSRLLSDRFSAERPKGSFSTLEIQRTEQGDSAMYLCASQIDRDQAFFGQGTRLTVV.